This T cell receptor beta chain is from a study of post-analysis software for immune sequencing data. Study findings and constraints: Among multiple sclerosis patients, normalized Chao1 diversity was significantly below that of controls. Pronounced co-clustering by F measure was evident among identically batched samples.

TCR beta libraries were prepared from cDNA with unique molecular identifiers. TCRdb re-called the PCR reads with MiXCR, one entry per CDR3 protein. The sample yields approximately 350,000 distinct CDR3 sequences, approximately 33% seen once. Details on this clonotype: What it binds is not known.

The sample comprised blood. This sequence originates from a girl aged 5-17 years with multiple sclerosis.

The CDR3 DNA reads TGTGCCAGCGGACAGTTGGAGACCCAGTACTTC. Amino acid sequence: CASGQLETQYF. The chain has TRBV2 and TRBJ2-5; possibly TRBD1 for D (6 bases). This CDR3 is built from 11 residues. Germline V CDR1 and CDR2: SNHLY, FYNNEI. Trimming took 8 bases from V and 5 from J, leaving 9 bases between them. The full variable domain, its missing parts supplied by reference TRBV2 and TRBJ2-5, is EPEVTQTPSHQVTQMGQEVILRCVPISNHLYFYWYRQILGQKVEFLVSFYNNEISEKSEIFDDQFSVERPDGSNFTLKIRSTKLEDSAMYFCASGQLETQYFGPGTRLLVL.